These T cell receptor beta chains were read from a single sample in a study of response to subunit inactivated influenza vaccine. TCRdb analysed the RT-PCR reads with MiXCR anew, one entry per CDR3 protein. The sample consists of about 540,000 distinct CDR3 sequences, under 30% of them appearing once. The same data also contributed to another study, on T cells expressing NK-cell markers.

Sequences were derived from CD4+ T cells sorted from PBMCs, sampled about 12 days after vaccination. Receptor source: a man aged 45 to 65 who received an inactivated influenza vaccine. The CDR3 runs from the conserved cysteine through the conserved F or W. The D gene is left open where the match is weak. Expanded clones get a size class; other rows say once, few or many, or leave the size out.

j_gene	abundance	d_gene	v_gene	CDR3aa	CDR3nt
TRBJ2-6	many	-	TRBV3-1	CASSPHSGANVLTF	TGTGCCAGCAGCCCCCACTCTGGGGCCAACGTCCTGACTTTC
TRBJ2-5	-	-	TRBV6-5	CASRTGKETQYF	TGTGCCAGCAGGACTGGAAAAGAGACCCAGTACTTC
TRBJ2-7	-	-	TRBV29-1	CSVEDTTSEQYF	TGCAGCGTTGAAGATACGACCTCCGAGCAGTACTTC
TRBJ1-1	-	TRBD1	TRBV5-1	CASSSPRDRGLVTEAFF	TGCGCCAGCAGCTCCCCTCGGGACAGGGGGTTGGTCACTGAAGCTTTCTTT
TRBJ1-1	many	-	TRBV5-1	CASSLEPLRTEAFF	TGCGCCAGCAGCTTGGAACCCCTGAGGACTGAAGCTTTCTTT
TRBJ2-2	-	TRBD1	TRBV9	CASSAQPGQGAGELFF	TGTGCCAGCAGCGCCCAACCAGGACAGGGTGCTGGGGAGCTGTTTTTT
TRBJ2-3	few	TRBD2	TRBV11-1	CASSRVPSGSTDTQYF	TGTGCCAGCAGCCGCGTCCCCAGCGGGAGTACAGATACGCAGTATTTT
TRBJ2-3	-	-	TRBV27	CASSLWGRREDTQYF	TGTGCCAGCAGTTTATGGGGGCGCAGGGAAGATACGCAGTATTTT
TRBJ1-1	many	TRBD1	TRBV9	CASSVSPGQGAEAFF	TGTGCCAGCAGCGTATCCCCGGGACAGGGCGCTGAAGCTTTCTTT
TRBJ1-2	few	-	TRBV27	CASSLSRGDGYTF	TGTGCCAGCAGTTTAAGTCGAGGGGATGGCTACACCTTC
TRBJ2-3	few	-	TRBV4-3	CASSKDKAYTQYF	TGCGCCAGCAGCAAAGATAAGGCATATACGCAGTATTTT
TRBJ2-1	many	-	TRBV10-3	CAISPSGQKNNEQFF	TGTGCCATCAGTCCCTCAGGGCAGAAGAACAATGAGCAGTTCTTC
TRBJ1-4	-	-	TRBV7-9	CASSRTEGNEKLFF	TGTGCCAGCAGCCGTACAGAGGGTAATGAAAAACTGTTTTTT
TRBJ1-6	-	TRBD1	TRBV6-2/TRBV6-3	CASSPLRTGANSPLHF	TGTGCCAGCAGCCCTCTGAGGACAGGGGCTAATTCACCCCTCCACTTT
TRBJ1-2	-	TRBD1	TRBV29-1	CSVDWTGHTNRLDGYTF	TGCAGCGTCGACTGGACAGGGCACACTAACCGTCTCGATGGCTACACCTTC
TRBJ2-3	few	-	TRBV28	CASSRSGLDTDTQYF	TGTGCCAGCAGCCGTAGCGGCCTAGACACAGATACGCAGTATTTT
TRBJ1-2	few	TRBD1	TRBV7-2	CASSLGLTGGHGGYTF	TGTGCCAGCAGCTTAGGCCTGACAGGGGGCCATGGTGGCTACACCTTC
TRBJ2-2	-	TRBD2	TRBV7-2	CASSSGRSGIGGELFF	TGTGCCAGCAGCTCCGGGAGAAGCGGGATTGGCGGGGAGCTGTTTTTT
TRBJ2-5	-	-	TRBV4-1	CASSQVGVSKETQNF	TGCGCCAGCAGCCAAGTGGGGGTATCAAAAGAGACCCAGAACTTC
TRBJ1-1	-	TRBD1	TRBV30	CAWRQGAGTEAFF	TGTGCCTGGCGGCAGGGGGCCGGCACTGAAGCTTTCTTT
TRBJ2-1	-	TRBD2	TRBV10-3	CAISGGTSGNEQFF	TGTGCCATCAGTGGGGGGACTAGCGGTAATGAGCAGTTCTTC
TRBJ2-7	few	TRBD1	TRBV4-3	CASSRNRGIGPDYEQYF	TGCGCCAGCAGCCGAAACAGGGGGATAGGCCCGGACTACGAGCAGTACTTC
TRBJ1-5	few	-	TRBV7-2	CASSPGTAKSNQPQHF	TGTGCCAGCAGCCCTGGGACGGCAAAGAGCAATCAGCCCCAGCATTTT
TRBJ1-1	once	-	TRBV6-1	CASSSNPGVGTEAFF	TGTGCCAGCAGCTCAAATCCCGGGGTGGGCACTGAAGCTTTCTTT
TRBJ1-1	few	-	TRBV7-6	CASSSFRGGMNTEAFF	TGTGCCAGCAGCTCGTTTAGAGGGGGGATGAACACTGAAGCTTTCTTT
TRBJ2-5	-	-	TRBV7-2	CASSSMTGETQYF	TGTGCCAGCAGCTCTATGACTGGGGAGACCCAGTACTTC
TRBJ2-3	-	-	TRBV5-1	CASSPGVPADTQYF	TGCGCCAGCAGCCCCGGGGTACCCGCAGATACGCAGTATTTT
TRBJ1-1	-	-	TRBV20-1	CSARATAHREAFF	TGCAGTGCTAGAGCCACAGCCCACCGTGAAGCTTTCTTT
TRBJ2-5	-	TRBD2	TRBV6-5	CASSYSAGTSGGLRETQYF	TGTGCCAGCAGTTACTCTGCAGGGACTAGCGGGGGTTTGAGGGAGACCCAGTACTTC
TRBJ2-1	-	-	TRBV6-2/TRBV6-3	CASSYSIGESSYNEQFF	TGTGCCAGCAGTTACTCGATTGGGGAAAGCTCCTACAATGAGCAGTTCTTC
TRBJ2-3	-	TRBD2	TRBV10-1	CASSESLAGGLADTQYF	TGCGCCAGCAGTGAGTCCCTAGCGGGGGGGCTCGCAGATACGCAGTATTTT
TRBJ2-2	few	-	TRBV7-9	CASSLRWENTGELFF	TGTGCCAGCAGCTTACGCTGGGAGAACACCGGGGAGCTGTTTTTT
TRBJ1-1	few	TRBD1	TRBV20-1	CSARGQGAENTEAFF	TGCAGTGCTAGAGGACAGGGGGCGGAGAACACTGAAGCTTTCTTT
TRBJ2-3	few	-	TRBV2	CASSEATDTQYF	TGTGCCAGCAGTGAGGCTACAGATACGCAGTATTTT
TRBJ2-5	few	TRBD2	TRBV20-1	CSARKAGEETQYF	TGCAGTGCTAGAAAGGCGGGAGAAGAGACCCAGTACTTC
TRBJ2-1	-	-	TRBV12-3/TRBV12-4	CASTPGPGKPNEQFF	TGTGCCAGCACCCCAGGACCGGGGAAACCCAATGAGCAGTTCTTC
TRBJ2-6	few	TRBD2	TRBV28	CASGGTSGSSGANVLTF	TGTGCCAGCGGGGGGACTAGCGGGAGCTCTGGGGCCAACGTCCTGACTTTC
TRBJ1-1	-	-	TRBV7-2	CASSLGLRGWNTEAFF	TGTGCCAGCAGCTTAGGTCTGAGGGGATGGAACACTGAAGCTTTCTTT
TRBJ2-1	-	-	TRBV3-1	CASSQDGGLNEQFF	TGTGCCAGCAGCCAAGATGGGGGTTTGAATGAGCAGTTCTTC
TRBJ2-7	-	TRBD1	TRBV6-6	CASTRQGAGEQYF	TGTGCCAGTACTCGACAGGGGGCGGGAGAGCAGTACTTC
TRBJ2-7	-	-	TRBV9	CASSVVLGNEQYF	TGTGCCAGCAGCGTAGTTCTAGGGAACGAGCAGTACTTC
TRBJ1-2	-	-	TRBV3-1	CASSQVGGSSGYTF	TGTGCCAGCAGCCAAGTAGGAGGGTCTAGTGGCTACACCTTC
TRBJ1-5	-	-	TRBV12-3/TRBV12-4	CASSLGPLNQPQHF	TGTGCCAGCAGTTTAGGACCTCTGAATCAGCCCCAGCATTTT
TRBJ2-3	few	TRBD2	TRBV12-3/TRBV12-4	CASRSSGRALDTQYF	TGTGCCAGCAGATCAAGCGGGAGGGCCTTAGATACGCAGTATTTT
TRBJ2-1	-	-	TRBV20-1	CSASPVVGKVNEQFF	TGCAGTGCTAGCCCGGTGGTAGGCAAAGTCAATGAGCAGTTCTTC
TRBJ1-1	-	-	TRBV29-1	CSVRTPRNTEAFF	TGCAGCGTTAGGACACCTCGGAACACTGAAGCTTTCTTT